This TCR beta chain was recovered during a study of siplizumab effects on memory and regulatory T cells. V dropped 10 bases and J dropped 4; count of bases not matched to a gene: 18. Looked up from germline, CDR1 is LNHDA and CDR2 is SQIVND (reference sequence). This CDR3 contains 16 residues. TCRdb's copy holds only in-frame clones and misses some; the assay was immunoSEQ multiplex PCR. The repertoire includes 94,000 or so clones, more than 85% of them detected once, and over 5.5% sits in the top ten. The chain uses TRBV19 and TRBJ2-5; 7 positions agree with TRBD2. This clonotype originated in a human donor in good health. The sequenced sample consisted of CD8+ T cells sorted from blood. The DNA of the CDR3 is TGTGCCACCAAACCCCAAGCGGGGCGCATTCTAGAGACCCAGTACTTC. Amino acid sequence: CATKPQAGRILETQYF.